The 5 T cell receptor beta chains below all came from one sample that was sequenced in a study of Ad26.COV2.S vaccination and SARS-CoV-2 variants. Specified treatment: around 19 received Ad26.COV2.S at low or high dose, single or two shots; about 5 received placebo; per-sample allocation not given. Day 63 after the first injection of vaccine or placebo was the sampling time. The protocol was immunoSEQ multiplex PCR, while the TCRdb copy is restricted to in-frame clones and leaves out a portion. This sample has 300,000 to 500,000 clones, with less than 90% found just once. The sequenced sample was peripheral blood, obtained in a trial of Ad26.COV2.S vaccine versus placebo. All receptors come from a person aged 18-60 years who received the Ad26.COV2.S COVID-19 vaccine or a placebo.

The genes are TRBV27 and TRBJ2-2; D uncertain. CDR1 and CDR2 from the germline V gene are MNHEY and SMNVEV (reference sequence). V was trimmed by 0 bases and J by 1 base, leaving 9 bases between them. There are 16 residues in the CDR3. CDR3 sequence reads: CASSLSKTVNTGELFF. The CDR3 DNA follows: TGTGCCAGCAGTTTATCGAAAACCGTGAACACCGGGGAGCTGTTTTTT.

V gene TRBV15 combines with J gene TRBJ1-5, with D uncertain. V shed 1 base and J shed 4 bases, with 5 bases lying between them. The germline V gene has CDR1 LNHNV and CDR2 YYDKDF (reference sequence). The CDR3 is made up of 13 amino acids. The CDR3, as DNA: TGTGCCACCAGCAGAGGGGATAATCAGCCCCAGCATTTT. Protein product: CATSRGDNQPQHF. Filled out from reference TRBV15 and TRBJ1-5, the complete variable domain reads DAMVIQNPRYQVTQFGKPVTLSCSQTLNHNVMYWYQQKSSQAPKLLFHYYDKDFNNEADTPDNFQSRRPNTSFCFLDIRSPGLGDTAMYLCATSRGDNQPQHFGDGTRLSIL.

The chain's CDR3 is CASSVTGGNGYTF. The CDR3 coding sequence is TGTGCCAGCAGCGTGACAGGGGGCAATGGCTACACCTTC. This sequence joins TRBV7-9 and TRBJ1-2; 10 nucleotides line up with TRBD1. The germline gives CDR1 SEHNR, CDR2 FQNEAQ (reference sequence). V gave up 5 bases and J gave up 6 bases; unmatched junction bases: 3. This CDR3 region has 13 residues.

This clone was found once. The chain links TRBV19 to TRBJ1-6, with D possibly TRBD1 on 5 matching bases. The germline V gene has CDR1 LNHDA and CDR2 SQIVND (reference sequence). The ends were cut back, 5 bases at V and 8 bases at J, with 16 bases in the middle. The CDR3 spans 15 residues. The CDR3 protein is CASSGAGPVDSPLHF. The CDR3 region has the DNA TGTGCCAGTAGTGGGGCAGGCCCGGTGGATTCACCCCTCCACTTT.

J is TRBJ2-1 and V is TRBV7-9; 8 bases line up with TRBD2. The CDR3 is 19 residues long. Germline assignment: CDR1 SEHNR and CDR2 FQNEAQ (reference sequence). After removal of 5 bases from V and 2 bases from J, the junction contained 17 bases not matched to a gene. CDR3: CASSPSLKRGPKTYNEQFF. The CDR3 nucleotides are TGTGCCAGCAGCCCTAGTCTTAAGCGGGGGCCAAAAACCTACAATGAGCAGTTCTTC.